The clone carrying this T cell receptor beta chain was found many times. The target antigen is unknown. Axillary draining lymph nodes of breast cancer patients supplied the node samples. CDR1 and CDR2 from the germline V gene are DFQATT and SNEGSKA (reference sequence). The CDR3 sequence is 15 residues long. V was cut by 6 bases and J by 0 bases, with 15 bases left in between. The record originates from a study of breast tumors, draining lymph nodes, adjacent tissues. General observations from the study: Tumor repertoires ranked between lymph nodes and nontumor tissue in diversity, with V and J gene preferences. The lymph node origin of tumor T cells was framed as consistent with a hypothesis, not demonstrated. Luminal-like breast cancer showed significantly greater tumor-nontumor repertoire similarity than basal-like breast cancer did.

TCRdb used MiXCR to reprocess the multiplex PCR reads, holding one entry per CDR3 protein. This sample has nearly 200,000 distinct CDR3 sequences, with around 33% found just once. This rearrangement joins TRBV20-1 to TRBJ1-5, with TRBD1 as a possible D gene (5 bases). Sequenced input: axillary lymph node tissue. The source is a female donor with breast cancer. Some clones in this sample may be carry-over from other donors' samples. The CDR3 nucleotides read TGCAGTGCAACTACAGGAGCTTATAGCAATCAGCCCCAGCATTTT. Translation gives CSATTGAYSNQPQHF.